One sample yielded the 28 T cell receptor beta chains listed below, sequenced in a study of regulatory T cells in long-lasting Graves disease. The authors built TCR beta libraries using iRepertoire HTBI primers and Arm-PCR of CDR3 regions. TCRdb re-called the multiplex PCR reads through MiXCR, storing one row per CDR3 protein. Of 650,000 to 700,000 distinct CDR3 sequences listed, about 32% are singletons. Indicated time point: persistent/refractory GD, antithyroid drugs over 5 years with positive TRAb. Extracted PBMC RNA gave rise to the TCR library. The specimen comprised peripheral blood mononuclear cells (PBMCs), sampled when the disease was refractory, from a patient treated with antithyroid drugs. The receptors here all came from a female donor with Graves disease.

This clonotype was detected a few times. CDR3 region: CASSPPGGSGNTIYF. In nucleotides, the CDR3 is TGTGCCAGCTCACCCCCGGGAGGCTCTGGAAACACCATATATTTT. The V call is TRBV18, the J call TRBJ1-3; D is undetermined. The CDR3 has 15 amino acids. Trimming removed 3 bases at V and 0 bases at J, with 9 bases between. Germline CDR1 and CDR2: KGHSH and LQKENI.

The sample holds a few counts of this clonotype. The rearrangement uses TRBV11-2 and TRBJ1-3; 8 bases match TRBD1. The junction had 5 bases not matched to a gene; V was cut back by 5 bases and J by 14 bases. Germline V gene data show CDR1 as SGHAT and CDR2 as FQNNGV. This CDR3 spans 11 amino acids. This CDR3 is CASSVDRDLYF. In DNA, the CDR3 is TGTGCCAGCAGCGTGGACAGGGACCTATATTTT.

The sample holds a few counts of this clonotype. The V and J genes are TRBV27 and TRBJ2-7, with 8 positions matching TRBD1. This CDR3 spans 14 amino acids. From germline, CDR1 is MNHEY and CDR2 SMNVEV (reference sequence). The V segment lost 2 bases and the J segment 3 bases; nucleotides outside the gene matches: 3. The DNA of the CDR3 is TGTGCCAGCAGTTTAAGGGACAGGCTCTACGAGCAGTACTTC. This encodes CASSLRDRLYEQYF.

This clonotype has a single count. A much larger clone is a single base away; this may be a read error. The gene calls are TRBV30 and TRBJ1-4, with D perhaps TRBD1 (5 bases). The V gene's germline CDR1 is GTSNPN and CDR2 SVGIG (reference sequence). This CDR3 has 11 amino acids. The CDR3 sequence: CAWGDGRKLLF. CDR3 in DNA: TGTGCCTGGGGGGACGGTAGAAAACTGCTTTTT.

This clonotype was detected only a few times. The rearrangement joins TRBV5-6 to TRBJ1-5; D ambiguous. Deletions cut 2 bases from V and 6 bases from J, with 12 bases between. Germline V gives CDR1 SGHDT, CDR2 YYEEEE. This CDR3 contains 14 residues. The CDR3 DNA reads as TGTGCCAGCAGCTTCGGCTCAGCAGGTCAGCCCCAGCATTTT. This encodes CASSFGSAGQPQHF.

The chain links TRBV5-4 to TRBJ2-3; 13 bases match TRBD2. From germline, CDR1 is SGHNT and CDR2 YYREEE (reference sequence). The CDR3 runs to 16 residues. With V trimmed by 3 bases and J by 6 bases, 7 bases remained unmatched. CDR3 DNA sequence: TGTGCCAGCAGCTGGGGACTAGCGGGAAATGCGGATACGCAGTATTTT. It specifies CASSWGLAGNADTQYF.

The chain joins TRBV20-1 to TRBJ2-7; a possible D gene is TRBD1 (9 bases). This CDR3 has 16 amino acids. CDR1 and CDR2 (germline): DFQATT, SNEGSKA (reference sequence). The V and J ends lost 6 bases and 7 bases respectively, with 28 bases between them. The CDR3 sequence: CSARDRVGGRPGEQYF. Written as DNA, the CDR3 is TGCAGTGCCCGGGACAGGGTTGGCGGGAGGCCTGGGGAGCAGTACTTC.

The DNA for the CDR3 is TGTGCCAGCAGTACCGGGGGGTTCTTCATGAACACTGAAGCTTTCTTT. It translates to CASSTGGFFMNTEAFF. V gene TRBV28 combines with J gene TRBJ1-1; the D gene is possibly TRBD1 (5 bases). V dropped 5 bases and J dropped 0 bases, with 16 bases sitting between them. From germline, CDR1 is MDHEN and CDR2 SYDVKM. CDR3 size: 16 residues. Variable domain in full (rest from reference TRBV28 and TRBJ1-1): DVKVTQSSRYLVKRTGEKVFLECVQDMDHENMFWYRQDPGLGLRLIYFSYDVKMKEKGDIPEGYSVSREKKERFSLILESASTNQTSMYLCASSTGGFFMNTEAFFGQGTRLTVV.

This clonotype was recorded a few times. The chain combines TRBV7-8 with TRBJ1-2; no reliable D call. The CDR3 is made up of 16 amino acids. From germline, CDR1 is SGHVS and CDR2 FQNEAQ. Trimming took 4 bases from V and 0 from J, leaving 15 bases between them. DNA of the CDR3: TGTGCCAGCAGCTCTGACATCTCTTTAGCTAACTATGGCTACACCTTC. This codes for CASSSDISLANYGYTF.

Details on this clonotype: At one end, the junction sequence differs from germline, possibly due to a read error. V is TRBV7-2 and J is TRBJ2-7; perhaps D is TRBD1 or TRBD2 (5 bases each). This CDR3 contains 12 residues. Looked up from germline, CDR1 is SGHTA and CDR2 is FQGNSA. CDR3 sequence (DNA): TGTGCCAGCAGCTTACTGGGGGTTGTTTTAAACTTC. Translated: CASSLLGVVLNF.

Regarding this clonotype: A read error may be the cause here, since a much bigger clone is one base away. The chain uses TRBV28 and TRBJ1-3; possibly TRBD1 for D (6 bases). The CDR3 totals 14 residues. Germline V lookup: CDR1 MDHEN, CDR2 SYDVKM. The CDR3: CASSLSQVRDTMYF. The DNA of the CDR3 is TGTGCCAGCAGTTTATCACAGGTTAGGGACACCATGTATTTT.

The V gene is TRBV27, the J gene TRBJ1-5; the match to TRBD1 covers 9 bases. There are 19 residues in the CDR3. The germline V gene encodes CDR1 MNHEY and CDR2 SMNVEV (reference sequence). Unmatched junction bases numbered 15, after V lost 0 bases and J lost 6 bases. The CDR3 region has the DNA TGTGCCAGCAGTTTATCGATAGAGACATACAGGGGGCTTGGTCAGCCCCAGCATTTT. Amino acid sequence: CASSLSIETYRGLGQPQHF.

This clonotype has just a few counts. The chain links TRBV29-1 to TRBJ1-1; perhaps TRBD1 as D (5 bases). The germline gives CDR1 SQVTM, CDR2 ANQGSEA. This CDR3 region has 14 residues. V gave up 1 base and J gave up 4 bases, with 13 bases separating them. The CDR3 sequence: CSVEGSKGSTEAFF. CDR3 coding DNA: TGCAGCGTTGAAGGATCGAAGGGGAGCACTGAAGCTTTCTTT.

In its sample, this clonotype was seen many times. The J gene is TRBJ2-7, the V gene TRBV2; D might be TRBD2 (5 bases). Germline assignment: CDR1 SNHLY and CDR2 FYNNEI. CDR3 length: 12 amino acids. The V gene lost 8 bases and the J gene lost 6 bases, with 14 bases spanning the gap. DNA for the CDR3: TGTGCCAGCCGAAGGGAGACACCCGAGCAGTACTTC. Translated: CASRRETPEQYF. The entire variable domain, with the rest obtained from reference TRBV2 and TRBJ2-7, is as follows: EPEVTQTPSHQVTQMGQEVILRCVPISNHLYFYWYRQILGQKVEFLVSFYNNEISEKSEIFDDQFSVERPDGSNFTLKIRSTKLEDSAMYFCASRRETPEQYFGPGTRLTVT.

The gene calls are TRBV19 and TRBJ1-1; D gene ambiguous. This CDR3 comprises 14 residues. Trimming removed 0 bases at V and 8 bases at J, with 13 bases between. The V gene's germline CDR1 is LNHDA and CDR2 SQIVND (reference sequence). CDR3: CASSIDLEGQEAFF. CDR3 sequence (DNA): TGTGCCAGTAGTATAGATCTGGAGGGCCAAGAAGCTTTCTTT. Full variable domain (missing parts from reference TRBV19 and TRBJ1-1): DGGITQSPKYLFRKEGQNVTLSCEQNLNHDAMYWYRQDPGQGLRLIYYSQIVNDFQKGDIAEGYSVSREKKESFPLTVTSAQKNPTAFYLCASSIDLEGQEAFFGQGTRLTVV.

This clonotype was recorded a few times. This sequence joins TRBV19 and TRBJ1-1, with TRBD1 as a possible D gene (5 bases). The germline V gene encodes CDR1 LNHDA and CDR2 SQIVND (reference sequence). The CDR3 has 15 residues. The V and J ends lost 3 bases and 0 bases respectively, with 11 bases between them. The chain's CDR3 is CASSMRGGMNTEAFF. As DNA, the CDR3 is TGTGCCAGTAGTATGCGGGGCGGAATGAACACTGAAGCTTTCTTT.

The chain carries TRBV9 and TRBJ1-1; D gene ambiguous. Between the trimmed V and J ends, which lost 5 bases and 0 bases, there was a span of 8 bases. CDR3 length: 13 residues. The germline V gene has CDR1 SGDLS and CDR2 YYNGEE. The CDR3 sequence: CASSAILNTEAFF. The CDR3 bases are TGTGCCAGCAGTGCAATATTGAACACTGAAGCTTTCTTT.

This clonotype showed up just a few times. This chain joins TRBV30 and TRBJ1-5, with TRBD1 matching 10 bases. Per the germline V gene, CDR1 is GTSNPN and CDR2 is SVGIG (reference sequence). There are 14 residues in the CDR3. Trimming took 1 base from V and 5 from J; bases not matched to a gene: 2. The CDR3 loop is CAWSADRGHQPQHF. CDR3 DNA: TGTGCCTGGAGTGCCGACAGGGGGCATCAGCCCCAGCATTTT.

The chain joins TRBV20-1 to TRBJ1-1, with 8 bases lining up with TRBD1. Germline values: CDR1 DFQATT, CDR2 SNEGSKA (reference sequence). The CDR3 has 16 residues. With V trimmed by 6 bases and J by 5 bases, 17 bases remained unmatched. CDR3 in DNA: TGCAGTGCCGCAGCCCCAGGGGGCAAAGGGGGGACTGAAGCTTTCTTT. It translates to CSAAAPGGKGGTEAFF.

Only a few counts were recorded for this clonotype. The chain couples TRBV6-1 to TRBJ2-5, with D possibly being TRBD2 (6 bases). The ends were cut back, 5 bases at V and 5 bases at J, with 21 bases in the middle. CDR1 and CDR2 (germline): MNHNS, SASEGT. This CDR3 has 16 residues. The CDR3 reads CASSTPPGVSLETQYF. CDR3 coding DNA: TGTGCCAGCAGTACCCCTCCGGGAGTAAGCTTGGAGACCCAGTACTTC.

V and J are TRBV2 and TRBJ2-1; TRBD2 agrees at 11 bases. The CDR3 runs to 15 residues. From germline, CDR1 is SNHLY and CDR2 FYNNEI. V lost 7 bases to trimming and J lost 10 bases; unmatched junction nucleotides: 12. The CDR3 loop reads CASTPLTSGTGEQFF. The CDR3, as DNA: TGTGCCAGCACACCATTGACTAGCGGGACCGGAGAGCAGTTCTTC.

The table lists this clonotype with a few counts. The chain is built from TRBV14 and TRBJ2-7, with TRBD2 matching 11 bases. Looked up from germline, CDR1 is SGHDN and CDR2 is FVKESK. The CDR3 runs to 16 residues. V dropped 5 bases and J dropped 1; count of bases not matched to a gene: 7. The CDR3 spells CASSTLAGDFSYEQYF. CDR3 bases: TGTGCCAGCAGCACACTAGCGGGGGACTTTTCCTACGAGCAGTACTTC.

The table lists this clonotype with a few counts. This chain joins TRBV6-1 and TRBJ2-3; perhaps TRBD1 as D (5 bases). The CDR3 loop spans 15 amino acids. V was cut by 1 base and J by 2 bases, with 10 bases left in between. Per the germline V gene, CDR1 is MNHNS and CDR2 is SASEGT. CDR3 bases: TGTGCCAGCAGTGAAGACGACAGCTCCACAGATACGCAGTATTTT. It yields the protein CASSEDDSSTDTQYF.

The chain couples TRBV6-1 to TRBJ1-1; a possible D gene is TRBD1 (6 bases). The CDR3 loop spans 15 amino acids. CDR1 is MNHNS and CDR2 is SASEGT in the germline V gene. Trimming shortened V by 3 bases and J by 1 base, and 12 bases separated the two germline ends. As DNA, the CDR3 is TGTGCCAGCAGTGACCTCCGGGGACAGAACACTGAAGCTTTCTTT. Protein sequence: CASSDLRGQNTEAFF.

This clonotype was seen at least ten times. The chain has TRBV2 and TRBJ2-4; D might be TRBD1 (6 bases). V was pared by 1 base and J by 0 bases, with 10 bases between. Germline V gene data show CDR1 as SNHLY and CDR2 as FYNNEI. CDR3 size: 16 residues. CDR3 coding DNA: TGTGCCAGCAGTGAAGGCAGGGGCGTAGCCAAAAACATTCAGTACTTC. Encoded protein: CASSEGRGVAKNIQYF.

CDR3 sequence: CASSPPWTVRGNTIYF. The DNA of the CDR3 is TGTGCCAGCAGTCCCCCCTGGACAGTAAGGGGAAACACCATATATTTT. The chain joins TRBV28 to TRBJ1-3, with TRBD1 as a possible D gene (6 bases). In germline, CDR1 is MDHEN, CDR2 SYDVKM. The V gene lost 5 bases and the J gene lost 4 bases, with 18 bases spanning the gap. The CDR3 has 16 amino acids.

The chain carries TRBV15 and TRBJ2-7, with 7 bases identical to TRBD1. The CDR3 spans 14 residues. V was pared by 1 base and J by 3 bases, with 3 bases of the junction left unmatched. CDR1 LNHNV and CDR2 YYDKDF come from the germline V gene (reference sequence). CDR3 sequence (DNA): TGTGCCACCAGCAGAGGCCCAGGGGGCTACGAGCAGTACTTC. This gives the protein CATSRGPGGYEQYF.

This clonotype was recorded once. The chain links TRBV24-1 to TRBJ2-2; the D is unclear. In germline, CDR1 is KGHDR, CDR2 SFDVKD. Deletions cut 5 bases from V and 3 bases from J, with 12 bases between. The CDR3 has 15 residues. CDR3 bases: TGTGCCACCAGTGGACATCCGGGCGACACCGGGGAGCTGTTTTTT. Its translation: CATSGHPGDTGELFF.